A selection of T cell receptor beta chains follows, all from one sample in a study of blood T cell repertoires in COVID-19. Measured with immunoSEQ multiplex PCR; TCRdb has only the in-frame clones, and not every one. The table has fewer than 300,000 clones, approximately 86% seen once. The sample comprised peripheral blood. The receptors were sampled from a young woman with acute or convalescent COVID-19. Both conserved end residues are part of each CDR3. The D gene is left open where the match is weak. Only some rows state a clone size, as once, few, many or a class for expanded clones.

TGTGCCAGCAGCTGGGGGGCCGGGACTAGCCTGAATGAGCAGTTCTTC | CASSWGAGTSLNEQFF | 16 | - | TRBV11-2 | TRBD2 | TRBJ2-1
TGCGCCAGCAGCCGGCTAGCGGGAGGCACAGATACGCAGTATTTT | CASSRLAGGTDTQYF | 15 | - | TRBV5-1 | TRBD2 | TRBJ2-3
TGCAGCGTGACAACAGGGTTGGGGACTGAAGCTTTCTTT | CSVTTGLGTEAFF | 13 | - | TRBV29-1 | - | TRBJ1-1
TGTGCCAGCACCCCCGTACAGGGGAGGTACACCGGGGAGCTGTTTTTT | CASTPVQGRYTGELFF | 16 | few | TRBV28 | - | TRBJ2-2
TGTGCCACCAGCGAAAGGACAGTCGGCTCCTACAATGAGCAGTTCTTC | CATSERTVGSYNEQFF | 16 | - | TRBV15 | - | TRBJ2-1
TGTGCCAGCAGCGCTAGTCAGGGACAGGGGACGTGGGAGCAGTACTTC | CASSASQGQGTWEQYF | 16 | - | TRBV7-2 | TRBD1 | TRBJ2-7
TGTGCCAGCCGTAGAGCGGGAGGGGGTGAGCAGTTCTTC | CASRRAGGGEQFF | 13 | - | TRBV6-5 | TRBD2 | TRBJ2-1
TGTGCTAGCAGCTCCGGGACAGGGACCTACGAGCAGTACTTC | CASSSGTGTYEQYF | 14 | - | TRBV7-7 | TRBD1 | TRBJ2-7
TGCGCCAGCAGCGGACAGGGGGTGACGGACTATGGCTACACCTTC | CASSGQGVTDYGYTF | 15 | - | TRBV5-1 | TRBD1 | TRBJ1-2
TGTGCCAGCAGCCAAGATCCCTTCTCTAGCGGGAGTCGCACAGATACGCAGTATTTT | CASSQDPFSSGSRTDTQYF | 19 | - | TRBV3-1/TRBV3-2 | TRBD2 | TRBJ2-3
TGTGCCAGCAGCTTCCTCCCTGTACGAGATGAGCAGTTCTTC | CASSFLPVRDEQFF | 14 | once | TRBV13 | - | TRBJ2-1
TGTGCCAGCGATGGCGGGAACACCGGGGAGCTGTTTTTT | CASDGGNTGELFF | 13 | - | TRBV6-5 | - | TRBJ2-2
TGTGCCAGCAGCCCCGCAACGGTGGGAGATCAGCCCCAGCATTTT | CASSPATVGDQPQHF | 15 | - | TRBV27 | - | TRBJ1-5
TGTGCCAGCGGGCCGGGGTCTGGAGGCTACACCTTC | CASGPGSGGYTF | 12 | - | TRBV2 | - | TRBJ1-2
TGCACCAGCAGCCAAACAGGGGACCACTTCTATGGCTACACCTTC | CTSSQTGDHFYGYTF | 15 | - | TRBV1 | - | TRBJ1-2
TGTGCCAGCAGCGTATCTCGGCAGGGGGCGGCCTCTAGCACAGATACGCAGTATTTT | CASSVSRQGAASSTDTQYF | 19 | once | TRBV9 | TRBD1 | TRBJ2-3
TGTGCCAGCAGTCATTGGACTAGCGTACCCTACGAGCAGTACTTC | CASSHWTSVPYEQYF | 15 | - | TRBV3-1/TRBV3-2 | TRBD2 | TRBJ2-7
TGTGCCAGCAGGGCTGCCCAGCGCATGGGCTACACCTTC | CASRAAQRMGYTF | 13 | - | TRBV6-5 | - | TRBJ1-2
TGTGCCAGCAGTTTACGGGGTAGCGGGAGGGTTGGGGAGACCCAGTACTTC | CASSLRGSGRVGETQYF | 17 | few | TRBV28 | TRBD2 | TRBJ2-5
TGTGCCATCAGTGCCAAACAGGGTAGGGAGACGGACTATGGCTACACCTTC | CAISAKQGRETDYGYTF | 17 | - | TRBV10-3 | - | TRBJ1-2
TGTGCCAGCAGCCGGGGGGATACGCAGTATTTT | CASSRGDTQYF | 11 | once | TRBV7-2 | - | TRBJ2-3
TGCAGCGGTGGGCTCGCGGGTCAGCCCCAGCATTTT | CSGGLAGQPQHF | 12 | - | TRBV29-1 | - | TRBJ1-5
TGTGCCAGCAGCTTAGAAACGGGATCCTACAATGAGCAGTTCTTC | CASSLETGSYNEQFF | 15 | - | TRBV11-3 | - | TRBJ2-1
TGTGCCAGCAGCTTCCCCCCTCAAGAGACCCAGTACTTC | CASSFPPQETQYF | 13 | - | TRBV7-2 | - | TRBJ2-5
TGTGCCTGGAGTAAGGGAGGAAATTCACCCCTCCACTTT | CAWSKGGNSPLHF | 13 | - | TRBV30 | - | TRBJ1-6
TGTGCCAGCAGTTACCAGGACAGTTACGAGCAGTACTTC | CASSYQDSYEQYF | 13 | - | TRBV6-6 | - | TRBJ2-7
TGTGCCAGCAGTTACTCGGACACCGGAGATGGCTACACCTTC | CASSYSDTGDGYTF | 14 | - | TRBV6-5 | - | TRBJ1-2
TGCAGCGTCGGACGGACAGGGAGGACCGATACGCAGTATTTT | CSVGRTGRTDTQYF | 14 | - | TRBV29-1 | TRBD1 | TRBJ2-3
TGTGCCAGCAGTTGGGGGCCGGGCAGTGAGTCCCAAGAGACCCAGTACTTC | CASSWGPGSESQETQYF | 17 | - | TRBV28 | - | TRBJ2-5
TGTGCCAGCAGCCCTCGGATATTAGGACAGGGCCCGTACTCTGGGGCCAACGTCCTGACTTTC | CASSPRILGQGPYSGANVLTF | 21 | - | TRBV7-8 | TRBD1 | TRBJ2-6
TGTGCCAGCAGCCCCGCGAGAGGGAACACCGGGGAGCTGTTTTTT | CASSPARGNTGELFF | 15 | - | TRBV7-3 | - | TRBJ2-2
TGTGCCAGCAGCTTCGATAGGGGGAACAATGAAAAACTGTTTTTT | CASSFDRGNNEKLFF | 15 | once | TRBV7-9 | - | TRBJ1-4
TGTGCCAGCAGCCTCCCCTTTGGACAGGGGGCCTATGGCTACACCTTC | CASSLPFGQGAYGYTF | 16 | - | TRBV5-8 | TRBD1 | TRBJ1-2
TGTGCCAGCAGTGAGTCTAGCGGGAATATAGAGACCCAGTACTTC | CASSESSGNIETQYF | 15 | - | TRBV2 | TRBD2 | TRBJ2-5
TGTGCCAGCAGCGGAGTTTGGAGCACTGAAGCTTTCTTT | CASSGVWSTEAFF | 13 | - | TRBV27 | - | TRBJ1-1
TGTGCCAGTAGTACCAATCGACAGGGGTCAGCTCTCAATTCACCCCTCCACTTT | CASSTNRQGSALNSPLHF | 18 | - | TRBV19 | TRBD1 | TRBJ1-6
TGTGCCAGCAGCTCAGGTCAGGGGGCGAATCAGCCCCAGCATTTT | CASSSGQGANQPQHF | 15 | - | TRBV2 | TRBD1 | TRBJ1-5
TGTGCCAGCAGTTCTGGGTCAGCGAACTCCTACGAGCAGTACTTC | CASSSGSANSYEQYF | 15 | - | TRBV4-2 | - | TRBJ2-7
TGCGCCAGCAGCTCCGAGCGGGAGGGCCGGGGAGATACGCAGTATTTT | CASSSEREGRGDTQYF | 16 | - | TRBV5-1 | TRBD2 | TRBJ2-3
TGTGCCAGCAGTGAGTGGCTAGCGGGAGTCTACAATGAGCAGTTCTTC | CASSEWLAGVYNEQFF | 16 | - | TRBV2 | TRBD2 | TRBJ2-1
TGTGCCAGCAGCCACGGCACTAGCGCGACCTCCTACGAGCAGTACTTC | CASSHGTSATSYEQYF | 16 | - | TRBV3-1/TRBV3-2 | TRBD2 | TRBJ2-7
TGCGCCAGCAGCCAGGACCTTCTAGGGGAATACTACGAGCAGTACTTC | CASSQDLLGEYYEQYF | 16 | - | TRBV4-1 | - | TRBJ2-7
TGTGCCAGCACCCCGCGGAACAGGCCAAACTATGGCTACACCTTC | CASTPRNRPNYGYTF | 15 | few | TRBV9 | - | TRBJ1-2
TGTGCCAGCAGCTTAGGGTTGGTGGGACTAGGGTCCTACAATGAGCAGTTCTTC | CASSLGLVGLGSYNEQFF | 18 | few | TRBV7-9 | TRBD2 | TRBJ2-1
TGTGCCAGCAGCTTAAATGGGGCGCCCGTCCATACGCAGTATTTT | CASSLNGAPVHTQYF | 15 | - | TRBV5-6 | - | TRBJ2-3
TGTGCCAGCAGTTCCGGGACAGGCTATAATCAGCCCCAGCATTTT | CASSSGTGYNQPQHF | 15 | few | TRBV2 | TRBD1 | TRBJ1-5
TGTGCCAGCAGCTTATCCACTAGCGGACGCACAGATACGCAGTATTTT | CASSLSTSGRTDTQYF | 16 | - | TRBV7-9 | TRBD2 | TRBJ2-3
TGTGCCAGCAGCCCGAGGGTCGTCGCCTACAATGAGCAGTTCTTC | CASSPRVVAYNEQFF | 15 | - | TRBV7-8 | - | TRBJ2-1
TGCGCCAGCAGCAGACAGGCGGGCACTGAAGCTTTCTTT | CASSRQAGTEAFF | 13 | few | TRBV4-3 | - | TRBJ1-1
TGTGCTAGTGGTTTCCTAGCGGGAGAGTACGAGCAGTACTTC | CASGFLAGEYEQYF | 14 | - | TRBV12-5 | TRBD2 | TRBJ2-7
TGCGCCAGCAGCCACACAGGCTCTGGAAACACCATATATTTT | CASSHTGSGNTIYF | 14 | - | TRBV4-3 | - | TRBJ1-3
TGTGCCAGCAGCGCCCTAGCGGGAGGGCCAACTATGTACCAAGAGACCCAGTACTTC | CASSALAGGPTMYQETQYF | 19 | - | TRBV9 | TRBD2 | TRBJ2-5